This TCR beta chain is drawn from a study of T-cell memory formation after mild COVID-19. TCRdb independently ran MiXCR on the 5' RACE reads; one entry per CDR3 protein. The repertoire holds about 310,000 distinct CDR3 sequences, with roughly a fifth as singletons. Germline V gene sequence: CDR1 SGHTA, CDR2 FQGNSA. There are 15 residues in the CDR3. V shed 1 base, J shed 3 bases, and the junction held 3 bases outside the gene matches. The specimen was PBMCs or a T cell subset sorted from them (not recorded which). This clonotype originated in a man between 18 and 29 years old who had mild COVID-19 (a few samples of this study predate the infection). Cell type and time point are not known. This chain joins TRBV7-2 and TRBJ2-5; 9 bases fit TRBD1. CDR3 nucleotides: TGTGCCAGCAGCTTAGGTGGACAGGGGAAAGAGACCCAGTACTTC. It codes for CASSLGGQGKETQYF.